The 14 T cell receptor beta chains below all came from one sample that was sequenced in a study of T-cell reconstitution after alpha-beta-depleted transplantation in children. The TCRbeta library incorporated unique molecular identifiers. TCRdb re-derived calls from the PCR reads in MiXCR, one entry per CDR3 protein. The data show 200,000 to 250,000 distinct CDR3 sequences, 8.2% seen once. The source material was PBMCs, mostly from graft donor cells, sampled 180 days after TCRalphabeta/CD19-depleted stem cell transplant. Receptors were obtained from a male patient younger than 18 who had a stem cell transplant for acute lymphoblastic leukemia, so the T cells may come from the graft donor.

This clonotype has a count of ten or more. The chain has TRBV6-1 and TRBJ2-7; weak D call: TRBD2 (5 bases). CDR3 length: 15 residues. Looked up from germline, CDR1 is MNHNS and CDR2 is SASEGT. The V end lost 6 bases, the J end lost 0 bases, and 15 bases lay between the germline ends. The CDR3 here is CASRISDRSSYEQYF. The CDR3 DNA reads TGTGCCAGCAGAATTAGCGACCGAAGCTCCTACGAGCAGTACTTC.

This clonotype was recorded many times. The gene calls are TRBV20-1 and TRBJ2-7; D ambiguous. V was trimmed by 4 bases and J by 2 bases, leaving 15 bases between them. This CDR3 is 14 amino acids long. CDR1 DFQATT and CDR2 SNEGSKA come from the germline V gene (reference sequence). CDR3 residues: CSATQTGSPYEQYF. CDR3 in DNA: TGCAGTGCTACGCAAACGGGCAGCCCCTACGAGCAGTACTTC.

About this clonotype itself: At one boundary the junction diverges from the germline segment, which might be a read error. DNA for the CDR3: TGCTCCAGCAGCTTAACGGGAAGCGGTAATGAAAAACTGTTTTTT. Translated: CSSSLTGSGNEKLFF. The chain recombines TRBV7-3 with TRBJ1-4; unclear D gene. This CDR3 comprises 15 residues. Germline V CDR1 and CDR2: SGHTA, FQGTGA.

In its sample, this clonotype was seen many times. The conserved closing phenylalanine or tryptophan is absent in this CDR3, likely reflecting a read error. The DNA is left out, because the CDR3 cannot be placed on it with certainty; the CDR3 is given as TCRdb lists it. The chain has TRBV11-2 and TRBJ1-4; the table's D call, TRBD1, has no DNA check behind it. Germline V gives CDR1 SGHAT, CDR2 FQNNGV. Inclusive of both ends, the CDR3 amounts to 11 amino acids. The CDR3 region is CASSSPAQGKG.

Many counts were recorded for this clonotype. This chain connects TRBV12-3 or TRBV12-4 to TRBJ1-2; TRBD1 might be the D (6 bases). V was cut by 2 bases and J by 8 bases, with 9 bases left in between. The length of the CDR3 is 12 residues. CDR3 sequence reads: CASSLRGGGYTF. The CDR3 nucleotides read TGTGCCAGCAGTTTAAGGGGGGGCGGCTACACCTTC.

Ten or more counts support this clonotype. The rearrangement uses TRBV20-1 and TRBJ2-4; D is unresolved. The CDR3 runs to 14 residues. V shed 4 bases and J shed 0 bases, with 10 bases lying between them. Germline CDR1 and CDR2: DFQATT and SNEGSKA (reference sequence). CDR3 protein: CSAIVRVAKNIQYF. The CDR3 nucleotides are TGCAGTGCTATCGTACGGGTAGCCAAAAACATTCAGTACTTC.

This clonotype was observed many times. With a much larger clone just one base away, this may be a read error. The chain recombines TRBV12-3 or TRBV12-4 with TRBJ1-5; D gene uncertain. The CDR3 loop spans 14 amino acids. The DNA of the CDR3 is TGTTCCAGCAGTTTAGAGACCGGAGGTCAGCCCCAGCATTTT. Translation gives CSSSLETGGQPQHF.

This clonotype was observed at least ten times. The CDR3 here is CASSKENAGARNYGYTF. Here the CDR3 DNA reads TGTGCCAGCAGCAAAGAAAACGCGGGGGCTCGGAACTATGGCTACACCTTC. V gene TRBV21-1 combines with J gene TRBJ1-2; the table assigns TRBD1, which was not confirmed against the DNA. TRBV21-1 is given as a pseudogene. The CDR3 totals 17 residues.

This clonotype showed up many times. V and J are TRBV4-3 and TRBJ2-3; D may correspond to TRBD1 or TRBD2 (6 bases each). Trimming shortened V by 4 bases and J by 2 bases, and 25 bases separated the two germline ends. Germline-derived CDR1 and CDR2 are LGHNA and YSLEER. The CDR3 spans 19 residues. CDR3 DNA: TGCGCCAGCAGCCCTCGAGGGGGGTTCGGTCCTATCTTCACAGATACGCAGTATTTT. Protein: CASSPRGGFGPIFTDTQYF.

This clonotype has at least ten counts. This chain uses TRBV29-1 with TRBJ1-5; TRBD1 might be the D (6 bases). V lost 7 bases and J lost 0, with 13 bases in between. Germline V CDR1 and CDR2: SQVTM, ANQGSEA. The CDR3 loop spans 14 amino acids. The CDR3 loop is CSALDRNSNQPQHF. The CDR3 DNA reads TGCAGCGCCCTGGACAGAAATAGCAATCAGCCCCAGCATTTT.

This clonotype turned up a few times. The chain is built from TRBV27 and TRBJ2-7, with D unclear. CDR1 is MNHEY, CDR2 SMNVEV, per germline (reference sequence). Trimming left V 10 bases short and J 4 bases short, with 11 bases between. CDR3 size: 11 residues. The CDR3 DNA reads as TGTGCCACCGCTTACGGATACGAGCAGTACTTC. It is translated as CATAYGYEQYF.

A word on this clonotype: This may arise from a read error, as a much more abundant clone is one base away. The rearrangement uses TRBV19 and TRBJ1-5, with TRBD1 as a possible D gene (5 bases). The CDR3 spans 15 residues. The V gene's germline CDR1 is LNHDA and CDR2 SQIVND (reference sequence). V shed 10 bases and J shed 0 bases, with 16 bases lying between them. The CDR3 protein is CANKGEGYSNQPQHF. The CDR3 nucleotides read TGTGCCAATAAAGGGGAAGGTTATAGCAATCAGCCCCAGCATTTT.

This clonotype occurred many times. The rearrangement uses TRBV20-1 and TRBJ2-7; tentative D call: TRBD2 (7 bases). The CDR3 is 14 amino acids. The V and J ends lost 2 bases and 3 bases respectively, with 14 bases between them. Germline CDR1 reads DFQATT; CDR2 reads SNEGSKA (reference sequence). The CDR3 is CSARLGGGRYEQYF. The DNA of the CDR3 is TGCAGTGCTAGACTCGGCGGGGGCCGCTACGAGCAGTACTTC.

Ten or more counts support this clonotype. The chain employs TRBV7-6 and TRBJ2-1; 7 bases agree with TRBD1. The length of the CDR3 is 16 residues. Germline V gene sequence: CDR1 SGHVS, CDR2 FNYEAQ. V lost 2 bases and J lost 7; bases outside the gene matches: 11. DNA of the CDR3: TGTGCCAGCAGCTTATGGGTTGGGACAGTTTGGAATGAGCAGTTCTTC. Translated, it gives CASSLWVGTVWNEQFF. Drawing the rest from reference TRBV7-6 and TRBJ2-1, the complete variable domain is GAGVSQSPRYKVTKRGQDVALRCDPISGHVSLYWYRQALGQGPEFLTYFNYEAQQDKSGLPNDRFSAERPEGSISTLTIQRTEQRDSAMYRCASSLWVGTVWNEQFFGPGTRLTVL.